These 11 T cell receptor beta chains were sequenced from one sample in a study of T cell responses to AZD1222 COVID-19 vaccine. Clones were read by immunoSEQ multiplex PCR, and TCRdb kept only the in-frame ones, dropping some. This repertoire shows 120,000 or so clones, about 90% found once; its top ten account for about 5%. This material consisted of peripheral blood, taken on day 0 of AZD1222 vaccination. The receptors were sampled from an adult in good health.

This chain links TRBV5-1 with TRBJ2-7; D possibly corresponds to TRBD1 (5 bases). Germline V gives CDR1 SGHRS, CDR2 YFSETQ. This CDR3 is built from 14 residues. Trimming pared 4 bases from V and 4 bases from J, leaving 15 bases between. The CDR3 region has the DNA TGCGCCAGCAGCCGGGCGGCAGGGTTATACGAGCAGTACTTC. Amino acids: CASSRAAGLYEQYF.

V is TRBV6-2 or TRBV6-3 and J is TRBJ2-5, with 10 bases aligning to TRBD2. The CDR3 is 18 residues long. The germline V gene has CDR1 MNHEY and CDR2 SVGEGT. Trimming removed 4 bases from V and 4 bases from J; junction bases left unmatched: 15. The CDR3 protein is CASSFYLQSGRAPETQYF. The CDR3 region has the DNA TGTGCCAGCAGTTTCTATCTGCAAAGCGGGAGGGCCCCAGAGACCCAGTACTTC.

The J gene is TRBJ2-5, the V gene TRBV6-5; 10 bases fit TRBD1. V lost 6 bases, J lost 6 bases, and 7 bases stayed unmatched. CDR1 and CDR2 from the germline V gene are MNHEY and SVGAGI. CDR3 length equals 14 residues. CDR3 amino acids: CASRTGGVKQTQYF. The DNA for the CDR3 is TGTGCCAGCAGGACAGGGGGCGTTAAACAGACCCAGTACTTC.

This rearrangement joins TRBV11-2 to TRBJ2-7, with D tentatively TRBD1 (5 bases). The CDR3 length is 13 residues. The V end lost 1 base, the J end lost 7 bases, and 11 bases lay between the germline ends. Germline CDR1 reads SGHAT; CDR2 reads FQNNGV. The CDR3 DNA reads TGTGCCAGCAGCTTAGGCGGCAGACAGGAGCAGTACTTC. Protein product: CASSLGGRQEQYF.

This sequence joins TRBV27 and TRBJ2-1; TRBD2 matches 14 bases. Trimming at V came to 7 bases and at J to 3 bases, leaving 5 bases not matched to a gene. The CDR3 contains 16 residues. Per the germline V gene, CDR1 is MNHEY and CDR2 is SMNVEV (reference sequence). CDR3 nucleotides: TGTGCCAGCACGGGACTAGCGGGAGATTTCTACAATGAGCAGTTCTTC. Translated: CASTGLAGDFYNEQFF.

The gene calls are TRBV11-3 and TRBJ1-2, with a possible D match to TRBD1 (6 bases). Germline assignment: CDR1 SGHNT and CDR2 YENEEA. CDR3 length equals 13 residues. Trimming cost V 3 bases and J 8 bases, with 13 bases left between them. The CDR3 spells CASSLRGKDGYTF. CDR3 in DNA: TGTGCCAGCAGCTTGAGGGGGAAGGACGGCTACACCTTC.

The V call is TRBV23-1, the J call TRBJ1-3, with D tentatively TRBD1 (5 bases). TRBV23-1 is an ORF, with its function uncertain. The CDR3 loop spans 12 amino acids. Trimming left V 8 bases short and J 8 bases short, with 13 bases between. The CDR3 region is CASLRLGDTIYF. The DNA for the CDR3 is TGCGCCAGCTTACGGTTAGGGGACACCATATATTTT.

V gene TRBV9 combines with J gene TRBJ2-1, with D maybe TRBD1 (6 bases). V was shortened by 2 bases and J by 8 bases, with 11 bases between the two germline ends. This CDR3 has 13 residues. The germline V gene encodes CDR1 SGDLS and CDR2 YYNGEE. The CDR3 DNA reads TGTGCCAGCAGCGTGTCAGGGGTGGATGAGCAGTTCTTC. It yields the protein CASSVSGVDEQFF.

Here the CDR3 DNA reads TGTGCCAGCAGTTACAATGCAGATACGCAGTATTTT. This encodes CASSYNADTQYF. The chain couples TRBV6-2 or TRBV6-3 to TRBJ2-3; D unresolved. V lost 2 bases to trimming and J lost 4 bases, with 4 bases between them. This CDR3 has 12 residues. The V gene's germline CDR1 is MNHEY and CDR2 SVGEGT.

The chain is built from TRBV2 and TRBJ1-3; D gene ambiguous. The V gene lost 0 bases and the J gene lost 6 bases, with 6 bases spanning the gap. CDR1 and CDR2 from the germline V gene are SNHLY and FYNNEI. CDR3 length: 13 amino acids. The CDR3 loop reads CASSEAVKNTIYF. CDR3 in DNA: TGTGCCAGCAGTGAAGCAGTCAAAAACACCATATATTTT.

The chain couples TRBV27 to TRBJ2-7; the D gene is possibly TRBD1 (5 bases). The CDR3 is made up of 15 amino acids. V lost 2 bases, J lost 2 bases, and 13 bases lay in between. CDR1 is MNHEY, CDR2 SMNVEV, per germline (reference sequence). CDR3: CASSLGETGPYEQYF. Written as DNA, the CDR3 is TGTGCCAGCAGTTTAGGAGAAACAGGACCCTACGAGCAGTACTTC.